The present T cell receptor (beta chain) was sequenced within a study of human T cells and chemical hapten exposure. About the research overall: Upper back patch tests used 0.01% DPC, scored after 6 days. Patients, mostly women, had alopecia areata, alopecia totalis or alopecia universalis.

TCRdb recomputed calls from the RACE reads with MiXCR, one row per CDR3 protein. The sample contains about 300,000 distinct CDR3 sequences, around 5.5% of which appear only once. This clonotype was recorded many times. V shed 3 bases and J 3 bases; nucleotides not matched to a gene: 3. CDR1 SGHTA and CDR2 FQGNSA come from the germline V gene. This CDR3 contains 15 residues. This sample's time point: pre-sensitization, week 0. Treatment denoted: therapeutic diphenylcyclopropenone sensitization with weekly scalp DPC. Each patch-test visit's blood sample preceded patch application. The chain carries TRBV7-2 and TRBJ1-4; 8 bases align to TRBD1. This specimen consisted of whole blood, obtained in connection with sensitization to the hapten diphenylcyclopropenone (DPC). The receptor was isolated from a woman younger than 30 with alopecia areata. Some clones in this sample may be carry-over from other donors' samples. The CDR3 spells CASSFGQGSNEKLFF. CDR3 nucleotide sequence: TGTGCCAGCAGCTTTGGACAGGGCTCTAATGAAAAACTGTTTTTT.